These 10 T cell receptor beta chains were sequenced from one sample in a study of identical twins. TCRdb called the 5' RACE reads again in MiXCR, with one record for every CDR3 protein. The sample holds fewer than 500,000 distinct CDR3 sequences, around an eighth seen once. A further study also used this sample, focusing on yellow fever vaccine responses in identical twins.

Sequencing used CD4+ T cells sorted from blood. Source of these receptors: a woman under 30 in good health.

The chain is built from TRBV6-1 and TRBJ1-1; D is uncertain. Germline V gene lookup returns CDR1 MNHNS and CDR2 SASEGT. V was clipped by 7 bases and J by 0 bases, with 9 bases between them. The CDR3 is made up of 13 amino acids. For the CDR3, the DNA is TGTGCCAGCACGAGCAGCATGAACACTGAAGCTTTCTTT. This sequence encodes CASTSSMNTEAFF.

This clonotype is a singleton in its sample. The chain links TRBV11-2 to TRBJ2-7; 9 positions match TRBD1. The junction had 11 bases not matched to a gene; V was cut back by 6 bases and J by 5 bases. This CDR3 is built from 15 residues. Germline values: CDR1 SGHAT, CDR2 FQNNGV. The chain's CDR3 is CASSPGQGIVNEQYF. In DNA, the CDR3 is TGTGCCAGCAGTCCGGGACAGGGTATAGTCAACGAGCAGTACTTC. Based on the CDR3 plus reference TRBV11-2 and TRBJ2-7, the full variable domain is EAGVAQSPRYKIIEKRQSVAFWCNPISGHATLYWYQQILGQGPKLLIQFQNNGVVDDSQLPKDRFSAERLKGVDSTLKIQPAKLEDSAVYLCASSPGQGIVNEQYFGPGTRLTVT.

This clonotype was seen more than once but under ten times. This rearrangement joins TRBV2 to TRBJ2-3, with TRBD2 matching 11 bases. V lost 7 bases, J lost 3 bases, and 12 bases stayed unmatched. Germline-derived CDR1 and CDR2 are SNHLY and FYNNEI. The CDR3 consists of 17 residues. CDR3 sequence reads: CASKGFLAGGGTDTQYF. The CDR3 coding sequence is TGTGCCAGCAAAGGCTTTCTAGCGGGAGGCGGGACAGATACGCAGTATTTT.

The chain's CDR3 is CASSLGKPGDEQYF. CDR3 DNA sequence: TGTGCCAGCAGTTTAGGGAAACCCGGTGACGAGCAGTACTTC. The gene calls are TRBV28 and TRBJ2-7; D ambiguous. The germline V and J ends were trimmed by 2 bases and 5 bases, with 13 bases remaining between them. CDR3 size: 14 residues. Per germline, CDR1 MDHEN and CDR2 SYDVKM. The full variable domain, with the rest looked up from reference TRBV28 and TRBJ2-7, is DVKVTQSSRYLVKRTGEKVFLECVQDMDHENMFWYRQDPGLGLRLIYFSYDVKMKEKGDIPEGYSVSREKKERFSLILESASTNQTSMYLCASSLGKPGDEQYFGPGTRLTVT.

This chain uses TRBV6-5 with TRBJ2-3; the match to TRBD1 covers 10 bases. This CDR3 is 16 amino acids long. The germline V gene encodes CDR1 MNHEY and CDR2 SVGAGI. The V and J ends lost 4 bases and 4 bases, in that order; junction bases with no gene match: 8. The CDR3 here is CASSSIRDRGPDTQYF. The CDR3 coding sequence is TGTGCCAGCAGTTCTATCCGGGACAGGGGCCCAGATACGCAGTATTTT.

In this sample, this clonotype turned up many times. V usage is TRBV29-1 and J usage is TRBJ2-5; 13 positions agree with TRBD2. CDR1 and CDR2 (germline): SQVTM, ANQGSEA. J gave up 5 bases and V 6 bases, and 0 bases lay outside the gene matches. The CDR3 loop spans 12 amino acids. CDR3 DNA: TGCAGCGTACTAGCGGGGGGGGAGACCCAGTACTTC. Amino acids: CSVLAGGETQYF.

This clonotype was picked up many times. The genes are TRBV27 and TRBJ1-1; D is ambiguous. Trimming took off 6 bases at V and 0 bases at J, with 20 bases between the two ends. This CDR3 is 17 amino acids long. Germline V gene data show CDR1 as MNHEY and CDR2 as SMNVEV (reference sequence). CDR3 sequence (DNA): TGTGCCAGCAGGTCCCAAGAAGGATCCCTCTTGAACACTGAAGCTTTCTTT. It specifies CASRSQEGSLLNTEAFF.

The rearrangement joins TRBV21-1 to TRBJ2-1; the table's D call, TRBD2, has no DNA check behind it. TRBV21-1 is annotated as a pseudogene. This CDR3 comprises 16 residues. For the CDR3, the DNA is TGTGCCAGCAGGAGGGAACTAGCGGAGCTCTACAATGAGCAGTTCTTC. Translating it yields CASRRELAELYNEQFF.

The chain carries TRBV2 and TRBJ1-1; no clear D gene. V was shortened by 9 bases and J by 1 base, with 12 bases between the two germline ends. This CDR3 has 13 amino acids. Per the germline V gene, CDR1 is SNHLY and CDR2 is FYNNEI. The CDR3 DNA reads TGTGCCAGTAAGACGACGGGGAACACTGAAGCTTTCTTT. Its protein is CASKTTGNTEAFF.

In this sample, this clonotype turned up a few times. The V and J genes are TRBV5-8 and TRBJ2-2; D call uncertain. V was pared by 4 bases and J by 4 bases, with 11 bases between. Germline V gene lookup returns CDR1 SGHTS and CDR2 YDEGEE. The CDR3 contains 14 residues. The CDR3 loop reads CASSPELVTGELFF. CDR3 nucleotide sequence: TGTGCCAGCAGCCCAGAGCTCGTCACCGGGGAGCTGTTTTTT.